This T cell receptor (beta chain) was captured in a study of T-cell reconstitution after alpha-beta-depleted transplantation in children. There are many counts of this clonotype. This CDR3 is 14 amino acids long. V lost 3 bases to trimming and J lost 5 bases; unmatched junction nucleotides: 7. Construction of the TCRbeta library involved unique molecular identifiers. TCRdb redid the calling of the PCR reads with MiXCR, one entry per CDR3 protein. The table records 350,000 to 400,000 distinct CDR3 sequences, approximately 20% of them present only once. This sequence joins TRBV12-3 or TRBV12-4 and TRBJ2-7; 7 bases line up with TRBD1. This TCR was sampled from a human donor who donated a stem cell graft to a child with acute myeloid leukemia. The source was PBMCs from the stem cell graft donor, collected from the stem cell graft. CDR3 sequence (DNA): TGTGCCAGCAGTTTTCTGCAGGGGGTCCACGAGCAGTACTTC. It encodes CASSFLQGVHEQYF.